Presented here are 20 T cell receptor beta chains from one specimen sequenced in a study of cytomegalovirus exposure and HLA in healthy donors. 60 Vbeta and 13 Jbeta primers were used in PCR. The repertoire was sequenced with immunoSEQ multiplex PCR; TCRdb's copy has only in-frame clones and lacks some. The repertoire holds 100,000 to 120,000 clones, with over 65% as singletons. Specimen: PBMCs. Receptors were obtained from a man aged 40-55 years in good health and CMV-seropositive.

The J gene is TRBJ2-7, the V gene TRBV28; possible D gene TRBD1, 6 bases. This CDR3 has 15 amino acids. Germline V gene lookup returns CDR1 MDHEN and CDR2 SYDVKM. Between the trimmed V and J ends, which lost 0 bases and 1 base, there was a span of 10 bases. DNA for the CDR3: TGTGCCAGCAGTTTATGGACAGGAGCGTCCTACGAGCAGTACTTC. Its translation: CASSLWTGASYEQYF. Drawing the rest from reference TRBV28 and TRBJ2-7, the complete variable domain is DVKVTQSSRYLVKRTGEKVFLECVQDMDHENMFWYRQDPGLGLRLIYFSYDVKMKEKGDIPEGYSVSREKKERFSLILESASTNQTSMYLCASSLWTGASYEQYFGPGTRLTVT.

This sequence joins TRBV11-2 and TRBJ2-2, with TRBD1 identical over 7 bases. The V and J ends lost 6 bases and 6 bases, in that order; junction bases with no gene match: 13. This CDR3 region has 16 residues. The germline gives CDR1 SGHAT, CDR2 FQNNGV. In nucleotides, the CDR3 is TGTGCCAGCAGTTCCTACAGGGGCATCAGGGCCGGGGAGCTGTTTTTT. It codes for CASSSYRGIRAGELFF. Supplemented by reference TRBV11-2 and TRBJ2-2, the full variable domain reads EAGVAQSPRYKIIEKRQSVAFWCNPISGHATLYWYQQILGQGPKLLIQFQNNGVVDDSQLPKDRFSAERLKGVDSTLKIQPAKLEDSAVYLCASSSYRGIRAGELFFGEGSRLTVL.

The chain carries TRBV9 and TRBJ2-6; 8 bases are shared with TRBD1. Trimming took 0 bases from V and 4 from J; bases not matched to a gene: 6. The CDR3 is 17 residues long. CDR1 is SGDLS, CDR2 YYNGEE, per germline. The CDR3 DNA sequence: TGTGCCAGCAGCGTAGACCCAGGGGGCGCCGGGGCCAACGTCCTGACTTTC. This sequence encodes CASSVDPGGAGANVLTF.

This chain connects TRBV7-9 to TRBJ2-5; 8 positions match TRBD1. V shed 6 bases and J 6 bases; nucleotides not matched to a gene: 3. The germline V gene encodes CDR1 SEHNR and CDR2 FQNEAQ (reference sequence). This CDR3 comprises 12 residues. The CDR3 DNA follows: TGTGCCAGCAGTCGGGACAGGCAGACCCAGTACTTC. It specifies CASSRDRQTQYF.

This chain links TRBV9 with TRBJ2-6, with 10 nucleotides matching TRBD1. CDR1 SGDLS and CDR2 YYNGEE come from the germline V gene. This CDR3 is 19 amino acids long. The V segment lost 1 base and the J segment 0 bases; nucleotides outside the gene matches: 7. In DNA form, the CDR3 reads TGTGCCAGCAGCGTAAGGGGACAGGGGATGCCCTCTGGGGCCAACGTCCTGACTTTC. It encodes CASSVRGQGMPSGANVLTF.

This chain links TRBV25-1 with TRBJ2-2; weak D call: TRBD2 (5 bases). The V gene lost 3 bases and the J gene lost 3 bases, with 14 bases spanning the gap. The CDR3 is 16 residues long. Germline V gene lookup returns CDR1 MGHDK and CDR2 SYGVNS. CDR3 DNA sequence: TGTGCCAGCAGTGAGTTAGGATCGGGGTACACCGGGGAGCTGTTTTTT. Translation: CASSELGSGYTGELFF.

The CDR3 nucleotides read TGTGCCAGCAGCTTGCGGGGGGGGGCGAACACTGAAGCTTTCTTT. It codes for CASSLRGGANTEAFF. The chain carries TRBV5-5 and TRBJ1-1; D perhaps matches TRBD1 (6 bases). Germline CDR1 and CDR2: SGHKS and YYEKEE (reference sequence). The ends were cut back, 1 base at V and 1 base at J, with 11 bases in the middle. The CDR3 totals 15 residues.

In DNA, the CDR3 is TGTGCCAGTAGTATAGTAAAAGGAGGGCACTACGAGCAGTACTTC. This sequence encodes CASSIVKGGHYEQYF. V is TRBV19 and J is TRBJ2-7, with D possibly matching TRBD2 (6 bases). CDR1 and CDR2 from the germline V gene are LNHDA and SQIVND (reference sequence). The CDR3 consists of 15 residues. The V and J ends lost 1 base and 3 bases respectively, with 13 bases between them.

The chain couples TRBV18 to TRBJ2-6; TRBD1 might be the D (5 bases). Germline CDR1 is KGHSH and CDR2 is LQKENI. This CDR3 is 16 amino acids long. The ends were cut back, 6 bases at V and 4 bases at J, with 16 bases in the middle. CDR3 loop: CASSSNGARGANVLTF. CDR3 DNA sequence: TGTGCCAGCTCCTCCAATGGGGCGCGCGGGGCCAACGTCCTGACTTTC.

The table lists this clone with a count of one. V and J are TRBV11-3 and TRBJ2-2; weak D call: TRBD2 (6 bases). The CDR3 runs 14 residues. The germline V gene encodes CDR1 SGHNT and CDR2 YENEEA. Trimming left V 4 bases short and J 6 bases short, with 12 bases between. CDR3 in amino acids: CASSSRLVPGELFF. In DNA, the CDR3 is TGTGCCAGCAGCTCCCGACTAGTCCCCGGGGAGCTGTTTTTT.

CDR3 residues: CASSWQGESWGYTF. The CDR3 coding sequence is TGTGCCAGTAGCTGGCAGGGGGAGAGTTGGGGCTACACCTTC. This sequence joins TRBV19 and TRBJ1-2, with 7 bases aligning to TRBD1. The CDR3 covers 14 residues. Germline trimming cut 6 bases from V and 8 bases from J; bases unmatched to any gene: 12. CDR1 is LNHDA and CDR2 is SQIVND in the germline V gene (reference sequence).

This clone has more than one count but fewer than ten. This chain connects TRBV7-9 to TRBJ2-3, with TRBD2 identical over 7 bases. CDR1 is SEHNR, CDR2 FQNEAQ, per germline (reference sequence). Germline trimming cut 4 bases from V and 7 bases from J; bases unmatched to any gene: 23. The CDR3 spans 19 residues. As DNA, the CDR3 is TGTGCCAGCAGCTCCCTTAATATTCGGACTAGGGAAGGTTTGAATACGCAGTATTTT. This encodes CASSSLNIRTREGLNTQYF. The full variable domain, its missing parts supplied by reference TRBV7-9 and TRBJ2-3, is DTGVSQNPRHKITKRGQNVTFRCDPISEHNRLYWYRQTLGQGPEFLTYFQNEAQLEKSRLLSDRFSAERPKGSFSTLEIQRTEQGDSAMYLCASSSLNIRTREGLNTQYFGPGTRLTVL.

The chain joins TRBV28 to TRBJ1-2; D is unresolved. V dropped 6 bases and J dropped 0 bases, with 8 bases sitting between them. The germline V gene encodes CDR1 MDHEN and CDR2 SYDVKM. The CDR3 runs 13 residues. CDR3 bases: TGTGCCAGCAGCCTAAATCCTAACTATGGCTACACCTTC. As protein: CASSLNPNYGYTF.

V usage is TRBV2 and J usage is TRBJ1-5; D uncertain. The CDR3 loop spans 13 amino acids. Deletions cut 3 bases from V and 4 bases from J, with 7 bases between. The germline V gene encodes CDR1 SNHLY and CDR2 FYNNEI. CDR3 sequence (DNA): TGTGCCAGCAGTGAGGAGCGGAATCAGCCCCAGCATTTT. Translated, it gives CASSEERNQPQHF.

This clone came up once. The J gene is TRBJ2-3, the V gene TRBV5-6; the match to TRBD2 covers 7 bases. Germline lookup yields CDR1 SGHDT and CDR2 YYEEEE. The V segment lost 6 bases and the J segment 2 bases; nucleotides outside the gene matches: 12. CDR3 length equals 16 residues. CDR3 loop: CASTQIWGGITDTQYF. The CDR3 DNA is TGTGCCAGCACCCAAATCTGGGGGGGAATCACAGATACGCAGTATTTT.

This clone came up a few times. V gene TRBV27 combines with J gene TRBJ1-1; D gene uncertain. V was pared by 4 bases and J by 3 bases, with 9 bases between. Germline assignment: CDR1 MNHEY and CDR2 SMNVEV (reference sequence). The CDR3 has 13 residues. For the CDR3, the DNA is TGTGCCAGCAGTTCCCGTGTCCACACTGAAGCTTTCTTT. Translating gives CASSSRVHTEAFF.

The chain has TRBV11-2 and TRBJ2-1, with TRBD2 matching 11 bases. Germline CDR1 and CDR2: SGHAT and FQNNGV. V shed 5 bases and J 9 bases; nucleotides not matched to a gene: 9. The CDR3 length is 15 residues. This chain's CDR3 is CASSNLLAGVSEQFF. In DNA, the CDR3 is TGTGCCAGCAGCAATTTACTAGCGGGAGTCAGTGAGCAGTTCTTC.

The J gene is TRBJ2-7, the V gene TRBV6-6; 8 bases line up with TRBD1. This CDR3 contains 16 residues. V trimming: 0 bases; J trimming: 2 bases; junction bases outside the gene matches: 6. Germline CDR1 is MNHNY and CDR2 is SVGAGI (reference sequence). This CDR3 is CASSYSSDRGAYEQYF. In DNA form, the CDR3 reads TGTGCCAGCAGTTACTCGAGTGACAGGGGAGCCTACGAGCAGTACTTC.

The chain links TRBV28 to TRBJ1-2; D unclear. The CDR3 spans 13 residues. Trimming stripped 6 bases from V and 4 bases from J, with 12 bases between. Germline CDR1 is MDHEN and CDR2 is SYDVKM. The CDR3 loop reads CASRILGGYGYTF. The CDR3 DNA reads as TGTGCCAGCAGGATATTGGGAGGCTATGGCTACACCTTC.

This sequence joins TRBV9 and TRBJ1-1, with TRBD1 as a possible D gene (6 bases). Trimming stripped 4 bases from V and 6 bases from J, with 16 bases between. From germline, CDR1 is SGDLS and CDR2 YYNGEE. This CDR3 region has 14 residues. The CDR3 is CASSKEGGRAEAFF. CDR3 nucleotides: TGTGCCAGCAGCAAAGAGGGGGGGAGGGCTGAAGCTTTCTTT.